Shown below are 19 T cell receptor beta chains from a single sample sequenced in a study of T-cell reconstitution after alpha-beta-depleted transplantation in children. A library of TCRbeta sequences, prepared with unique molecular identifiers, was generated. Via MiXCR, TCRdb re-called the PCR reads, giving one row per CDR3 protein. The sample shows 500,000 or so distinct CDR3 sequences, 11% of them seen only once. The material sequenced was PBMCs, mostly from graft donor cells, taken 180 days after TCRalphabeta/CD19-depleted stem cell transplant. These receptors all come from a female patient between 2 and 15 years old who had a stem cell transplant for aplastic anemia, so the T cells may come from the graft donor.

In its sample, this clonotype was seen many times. The DNA for the CDR3 is TGTGCCAGCAGCGCCGGGGACGGGTGGCGGAATGAGCAGTTCTTC. This translates into CASSAGDGWRNEQFF. J is TRBJ2-1 and V is TRBV14; TRBD1 or TRBD2 may be the D gene (5 bases each). Between the trimmed V and J ends, which lost 5 bases and 7 bases, there was a span of 18 bases. The CDR3 totals 15 residues. In germline, CDR1 is SGHDN, CDR2 FVKESK.

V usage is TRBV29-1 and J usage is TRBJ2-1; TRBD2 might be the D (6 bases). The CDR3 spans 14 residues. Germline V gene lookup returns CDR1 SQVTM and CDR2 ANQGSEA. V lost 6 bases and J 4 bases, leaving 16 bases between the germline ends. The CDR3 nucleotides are TGCAGCGTCCCGTCGATGGGGGGATACAATGAGCAGTTCTTC. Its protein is CSVPSMGGYNEQFF.

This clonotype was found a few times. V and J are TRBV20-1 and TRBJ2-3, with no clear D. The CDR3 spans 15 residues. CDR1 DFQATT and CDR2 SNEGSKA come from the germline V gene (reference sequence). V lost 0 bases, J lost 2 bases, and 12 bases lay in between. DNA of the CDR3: TGCAGTGCTAGAGATTGGGGTCCCAACACAGATACGCAGTATTTT. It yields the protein CSARDWGPNTDTQYF.

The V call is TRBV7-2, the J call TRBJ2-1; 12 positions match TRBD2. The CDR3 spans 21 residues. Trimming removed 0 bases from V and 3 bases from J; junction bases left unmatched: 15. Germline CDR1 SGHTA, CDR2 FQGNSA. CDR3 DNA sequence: TGTGCCAGCAGCTTAGCCTGGACTCTAGCGGGAGGGGGGGCCTACTACAATGAGCAGTTCTTC. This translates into CASSLAWTLAGGGAYYNEQFF.

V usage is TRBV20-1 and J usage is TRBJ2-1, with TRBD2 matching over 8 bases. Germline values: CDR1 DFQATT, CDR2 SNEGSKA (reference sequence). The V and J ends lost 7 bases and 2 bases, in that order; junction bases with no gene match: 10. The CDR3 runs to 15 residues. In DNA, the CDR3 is TGCAGTGTCCCGCCCGATAGCGGGACCTACAATGAGCAGTTCTTC. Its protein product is CSVPPDSGTYNEQFF.

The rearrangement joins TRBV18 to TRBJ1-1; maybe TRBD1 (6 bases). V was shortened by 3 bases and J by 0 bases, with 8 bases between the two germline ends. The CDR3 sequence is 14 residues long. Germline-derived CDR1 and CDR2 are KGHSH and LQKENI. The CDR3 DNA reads TGTGCCAGCTCACCCTGGACAGTGAACACTGAAGCTTTCTTT. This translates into CASSPWTVNTEAFF.

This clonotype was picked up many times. CDR3 DNA sequence: TGTGCCACCAGCGATCTGGACGGCCTTGGGTCACCCCTCCACTTT. Its translation: CATSDLDGLGSPLHF. V usage is TRBV15 and J usage is TRBJ1-6; no definite D call. Germline assignment: CDR1 LNHNV and CDR2 YYDKDF (reference sequence). The CDR3 length is 15 residues. Trimming removed 5 bases from V and 10 bases from J, with 18 bases in between.

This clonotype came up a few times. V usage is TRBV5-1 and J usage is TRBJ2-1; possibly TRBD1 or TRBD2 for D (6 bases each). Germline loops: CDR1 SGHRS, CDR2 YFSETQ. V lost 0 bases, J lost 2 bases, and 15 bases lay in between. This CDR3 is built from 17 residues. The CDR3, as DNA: TGCGCCAGCAGCTTGGGGGGGCTAGCGTTCACCTACAATGAGCAGTTCTTC. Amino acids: CASSLGGLAFTYNEQFF.

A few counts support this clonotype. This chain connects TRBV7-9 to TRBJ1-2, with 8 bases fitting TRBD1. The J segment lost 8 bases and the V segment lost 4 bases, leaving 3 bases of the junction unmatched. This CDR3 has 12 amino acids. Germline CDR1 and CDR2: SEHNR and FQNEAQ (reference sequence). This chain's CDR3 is CASSWTGLGYTF. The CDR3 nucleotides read TGTGCCAGCAGCTGGACAGGGCTAGGCTACACCTTC.

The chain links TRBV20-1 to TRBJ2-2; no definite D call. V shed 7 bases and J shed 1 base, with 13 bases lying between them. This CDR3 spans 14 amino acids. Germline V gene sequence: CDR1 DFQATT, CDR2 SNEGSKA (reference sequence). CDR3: CSVRGGLNTGELFF. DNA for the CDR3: TGCAGTGTCCGTGGCGGCCTGAACACCGGGGAGCTGTTTTTT.

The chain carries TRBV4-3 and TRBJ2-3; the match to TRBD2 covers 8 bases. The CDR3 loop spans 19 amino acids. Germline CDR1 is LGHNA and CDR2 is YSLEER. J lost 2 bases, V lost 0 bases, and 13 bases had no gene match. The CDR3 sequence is CASSQDPQVLAGPTDTQYF. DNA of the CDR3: TGCGCCAGCAGCCAAGATCCCCAAGTGCTAGCGGGCCCCACAGATACGCAGTATTTT.

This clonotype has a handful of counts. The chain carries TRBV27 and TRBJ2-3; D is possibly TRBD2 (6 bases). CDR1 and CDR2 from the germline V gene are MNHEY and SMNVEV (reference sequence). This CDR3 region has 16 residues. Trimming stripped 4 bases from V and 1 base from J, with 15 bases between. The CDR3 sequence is CASSSPTLAGTDTQYF. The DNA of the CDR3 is TGTGCCAGCAGTTCTCCCACACTAGCAGGCACAGATACGCAGTATTTT.

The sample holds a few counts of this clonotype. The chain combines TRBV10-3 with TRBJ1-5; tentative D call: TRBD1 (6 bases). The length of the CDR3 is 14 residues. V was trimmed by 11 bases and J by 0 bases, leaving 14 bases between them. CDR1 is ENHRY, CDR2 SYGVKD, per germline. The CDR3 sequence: CAVGGRNSNQPQHF. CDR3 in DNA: TGTGCCGTGGGGGGGCGTAATAGCAATCAGCCCCAGCATTTT.

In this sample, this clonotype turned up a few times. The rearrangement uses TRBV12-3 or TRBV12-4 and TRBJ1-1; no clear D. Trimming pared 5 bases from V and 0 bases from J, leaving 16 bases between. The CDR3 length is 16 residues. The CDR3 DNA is TGTGCCAGCAGTGCGCTCGGAGGGTTGGTGAACACTGAAGCTTTCTTT. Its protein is CASSALGGLVNTEAFF.

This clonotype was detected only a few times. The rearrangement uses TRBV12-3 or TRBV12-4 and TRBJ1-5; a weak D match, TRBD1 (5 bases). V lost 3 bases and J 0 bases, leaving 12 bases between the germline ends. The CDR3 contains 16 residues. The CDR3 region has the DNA TGTGCCAGCAGTTTGAGGGGAGGGATTAGCAATCAGCCCCAGCATTTT. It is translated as CASSLRGGISNQPQHF.

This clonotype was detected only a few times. The CDR3 DNA reads as TGTGCCAGCAGTTGGATGCGGCAGAGCCTCCAAGAGACCCAGTACTTC. It specifies CASSWMRQSLQETQYF. The V gene is TRBV6-5, the J gene TRBJ2-5; no reliable D call. This CDR3 has 16 amino acids. Germline loops: CDR1 MNHEY, CDR2 SVGAGI. V dropped 4 bases and J dropped 1 base, with 16 bases sitting between them.

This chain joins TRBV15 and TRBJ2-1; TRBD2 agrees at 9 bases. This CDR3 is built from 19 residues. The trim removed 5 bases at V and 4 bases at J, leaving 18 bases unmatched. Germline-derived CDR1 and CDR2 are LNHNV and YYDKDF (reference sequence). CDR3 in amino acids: CATSPGPGLARTTYNEQFF. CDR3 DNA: TGTGCCACCAGCCCAGGCCCGGGACTAGCCCGAACCACATACAATGAGCAGTTCTTC.

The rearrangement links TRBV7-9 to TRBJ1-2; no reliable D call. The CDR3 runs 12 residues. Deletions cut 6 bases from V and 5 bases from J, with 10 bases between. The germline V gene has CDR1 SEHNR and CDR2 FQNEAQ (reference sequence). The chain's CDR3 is CASRPDGYGYTF. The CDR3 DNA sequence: TGTGCCAGCAGACCGGACGGTTATGGCTACACCTTC.

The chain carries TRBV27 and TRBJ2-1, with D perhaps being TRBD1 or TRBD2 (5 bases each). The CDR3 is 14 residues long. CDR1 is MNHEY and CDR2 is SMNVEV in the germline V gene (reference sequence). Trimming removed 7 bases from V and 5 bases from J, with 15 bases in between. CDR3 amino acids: CASTLSGPHNEQFF. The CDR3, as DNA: TGTGCCAGCACCTTATCGGGGCCCCACAATGAGCAGTTCTTC.